Below are 25 T cell receptor beta chains sequenced from a single sample in a study of CD8+CD57+ T cells in acquired aplastic anemia. The study profiled TCR beta VDJ and CDR3 using genomic DNA as template. TCRdb re-analysed the reads in MiXCR, keeping a single row per CDR3 protein. In the table there are hundreds of thousands of distinct CDR3 sequences, around 72% of which are singletons. The sample was sorted CD4+, CD8+, or CD8+CD57+ T cells (not recorded which) from PBMCs. The origin of the receptors is a human donor in good health, serving as a control.

This clonotype appeared many times. The chain couples TRBV30 to TRBJ1-6, with D perhaps matching TRBD1 (6 bases). The V and J ends lost 0 bases and 4 bases respectively, with 13 bases between them. This CDR3 is 16 amino acids long. CDR1 and CDR2 from the germline V gene are GTSNPN and SVGIG (reference sequence). CDR3 coding DNA: TGTGCCTGGAGTGTATCACCAGGGGTGTATAATTCACCCCTCCACTTT. Protein product: CAWSVSPGVYNSPLHF.

For this clonotype: This may stem from a read error, because a much larger clone lies one nucleotide away. This chain connects TRBV4-3 to TRBJ2-3, with 8 bases aligning to TRBD1. Trimming at V came to 3 bases and at J to 5 bases, leaving 7 bases not matched to a gene. Per the germline V gene, CDR1 is LGHNA and CDR2 is YSLEER. CDR3 size: 15 residues. CDR3 amino acids: CASSQEDRAGDTQYF. In DNA form, the CDR3 reads TGCGCCAGCAGCCAGGAGGACAGGGCAGGAGATACGCAGTATTTT.

This clonotype occurred many times. This rearrangement joins TRBV20-1 to TRBJ2-7, with D hard to call. Deletions cut 3 bases from V and 5 bases from J, with 11 bases between. Germline assignment: CDR1 DFQATT and CDR2 SNEGSKA (reference sequence). The CDR3 is made up of 12 amino acids. Here the CDR3 reads CSASIPPDEQYF. The CDR3 DNA is TGCAGTGCTAGTATCCCACCAGACGAGCAGTACTTC.

The chain couples TRBV20-1 to TRBJ2-1, with 12 bases matching TRBD2. The CDR3 totals 15 residues. V was pared by 7 bases and J by 5 bases, with 9 bases of the junction left unmatched. Germline loops: CDR1 DFQATT, CDR2 SNEGSKA (reference sequence). The CDR3 DNA reads TGCAGTGTTAAAAGAGCTAGCGGGGGGGACAATGAGCAGTTCTTC. It translates to CSVKRASGGDNEQFF.

The table lists this clonotype with many counts. The chain has TRBV2 and TRBJ2-2; TRBD2 matches 8 bases. The V gene end was trimmed by 1 base and the J gene end by 1 base; junction bases not matched to a gene: 2. Germline CDR1 is SNHLY and CDR2 is FYNNEI. The CDR3 is made up of 16 amino acids. CDR3 protein: CASSEVSGENTGELFF. CDR3 coding DNA: TGTGCCAGCAGTGAAGTTAGCGGGGAGAACACCGGGGAGCTGTTTTTT.

Comments on this clonotype: At one boundary the junction diverges from the germline segment, which might be a read error. J is TRBJ2-7 and V is TRBV9; 7 bases match TRBD2. The CDR3 extends over 13 amino acids. The germline gives CDR1 SGDLS, CDR2 YYNGEE. CDR3 coding DNA: TGTGCCAGCAGCGTAAAAGCGGGGTACGAGGAGTACTTC. It specifies CASSVKAGYEEYF.

The table lists this clonotype with many counts. This chain joins TRBV12-3 or TRBV12-4 and TRBJ1-3; 9 bases are shared with TRBD1. The CDR3 is 15 residues long. V dropped 5 bases and J dropped 2; count of bases not matched to a gene: 4. CDR3 region: CASSPRQGAGNTIYF. The CDR3 nucleotides read TGTGCCAGCAGTCCTAGACAGGGGGCTGGAAACACCATATATTTT.

This clonotype came up once. With a much larger clone just one base away, this may be a read error. The chain couples TRBV7-9 to TRBJ1-2, with 12 positions matching TRBD1. There are 16 residues in the CDR3. Germline CDR1 reads SEHNR; CDR2 reads FQNEAQ (reference sequence). The CDR3 DNA is TGCGCCAGCAGCTTGGGGGGACAGGGGGCGAGTCGGGGCTACACCTTC. Translating it yields CASSLGGQGASRGYTF.

This chain links TRBV2 with TRBJ2-7; 8 bases line up with TRBD1. V was clipped by 6 bases and J by 5 bases; unmatched bases: 12. This CDR3 has 15 amino acids. CDR1 is SNHLY and CDR2 is FYNNEI in the germline V gene. For the CDR3, the DNA is TGTGCCAGCAGACCCGACAGGGGTGAATACAACGAGCAGTACTTC. This encodes CASRPDRGEYNEQYF. The full variable domain, rest sourced from reference TRBV2 and TRBJ2-7, is EPEVTQTPSHQVTQMGQEVILRCVPISNHLYFYWYRQILGQKVEFLVSFYNNEISEKSEIFDDQFSVERPDGSNFTLKIRSTKLEDSAMYFCASRPDRGEYNEQYFGPGTRLTVT.

J is TRBJ1-6 and V is TRBV7-3; D is undetermined. Trimming pared 6 bases from V and 13 bases from J, leaving 19 bases between. CDR1 and CDR2 from the germline V gene are SGHTA and FQGTGA. This CDR3 contains 14 residues. The CDR3 protein is CASSLGKAPGPLHF. DNA of the CDR3: TGTGCCAGCAGTTTGGGAAAAGCGCCTGGGCCCCTCCACTTT.

The CDR3 protein is CSARIQGAKDGYTF. The CDR3 coding sequence is TGCAGTGCTCGGATCCAAGGGGCCAAAGATGGCTACACCTTC. V gene TRBV20-1 combines with J gene TRBJ1-2; TRBD1 might be the D (5 bases). There are 14 residues in the CDR3. Germline V gene data show CDR1 as DFQATT and CDR2 as SNEGSKA (reference sequence). Trimming pared 5 bases from V and 6 bases from J, leaving 19 bases between.

The chain couples TRBV13 to TRBJ2-1; D might be TRBD1 (5 bases). The CDR3 length is 13 residues. Germline assignment: CDR1 PRHDT and CDR2 FYEKMQ (reference sequence). V was trimmed by 5 bases and J by 2 bases, leaving 7 bases between them. The CDR3 sequence is CASSAGTYNEQFF. In nucleotides, the CDR3 is TGTGCCAGCAGCGCAGGGACCTACAATGAGCAGTTCTTC.

This clonotype came up a few times. V is TRBV10-2 and J is TRBJ1-2, with 10 bases fitting TRBD1. The V and J ends lost 6 bases and 6 bases, in that order; junction bases with no gene match: 4. The CDR3 length is 13 residues. In germline, CDR1 is WSHSY, CDR2 SAAADI. CDR3 bases: TGCGCCAGCAGGGGGACAGGGGTCAATGGCTACACCTTC. Encoded protein: CASRGTGVNGYTF.

CDR3 amino acids: CASSLPAAGLGETQYF. The CDR3 DNA reads TGTGCCAGCAGCTTGCCAGCGGCAGGATTGGGTGAGACCCAGTACTTC. This chain links TRBV5-6 with TRBJ2-5, with a weak D call TRBD2 (5 bases). This CDR3 spans 16 amino acids. CDR1 and CDR2 (germline): SGHDT, YYEEEE. Trimming cost V 1 base and J 5 bases, with 18 bases left between them. Complete variable domain (other parts from reference TRBV5-6 and TRBJ2-5): DAGVTQSPTHLIKTRGQQVTLRCSPKSGHDTVSWYQQALGQGPQFIFQYYEEEERQRGNFPDRFSGHQFPNYSSELNVNALLLGDSALYLCASSLPAAGLGETQYFGPGTRLLVL.

This clonotype appeared many times. J is TRBJ2-1 and V is TRBV9; D unclear. V gave up 0 bases and J gave up 2 bases, with 6 bases separating them. Germline-derived CDR1 and CDR2 are SGDLS and YYNGEE. The CDR3 loop spans 14 amino acids. Here the CDR3 DNA reads TGTGCCAGCAGCGTAGGGTCAGCCTACAATGAGCAGTTCTTC. Its protein is CASSVGSAYNEQFF.

Of note for this clonotype: Its ends do not fully match the called genes, so a read error is possible. The chain recombines TRBV7-3 with TRBJ2-7; D may be TRBD1 (7 bases). Looked up from germline, CDR1 is SGHTA and CDR2 is FQGTGA. The length of the CDR3 is 14 residues. This CDR3 is CASSRGTEKGEQYF. The CDR3 DNA sequence: TGCGCCAGCAGCCGCGGGACAGAGAAAGGCGAGCAGTACTTC.

This clonotype came up a few times. This chain links TRBV15 with TRBJ1-5, with 9 nucleotides matching TRBD1. CDR1 is LNHNV, CDR2 YYDKDF, per germline (reference sequence). Germline trimming cut 1 base from V and 8 bases from J; bases unmatched to any gene: 9. The CDR3 covers 16 residues. The CDR3 region is CATSRVGQGGVEPQHF. The CDR3 DNA reads as TGTGCCACCAGCAGAGTGGGACAGGGAGGGGTTGAGCCCCAGCATTTT. Based on the CDR3 plus reference TRBV15 and TRBJ1-5, the full variable domain is DAMVIQNPRYQVTQFGKPVTLSCSQTLNHNVMYWYQQKSSQAPKLLFHYYDKDFNNEADTPDNFQSRRPNTSFCFLDIRSPGLGDTAMYLCATSRVGQGGVEPQHFGDGTRLSIL.

This clonotype was seen just once. The J gene is TRBJ2-3, the V gene TRBV20-1; a possible D gene is TRBD1 (6 bases). Germline V gives CDR1 DFQATT, CDR2 SNEGSKA (reference sequence). V lost 0 bases and J 0 bases, leaving 10 bases between the germline ends. The CDR3 has 15 amino acids. The CDR3 sequence: CSARDRGVSTDTQYF. CDR3 bases: TGCAGTGCTAGAGACAGGGGAGTTAGCACAGATACGCAGTATTTT.

The chain combines TRBV7-9 with TRBJ2-1; weak D call: TRBD1 (6 bases). Germline CDR1 is SEHNR and CDR2 is FQNEAQ (reference sequence). The ends were cut back, 6 bases at V and 8 bases at J, with 14 bases in the middle. The CDR3 is 13 amino acids. CDR3 in DNA: TGTGCCAGCAGTCCTACAGGGTGGGATGAGCAGTTCTTC. It specifies CASSPTGWDEQFF. Supplemented by reference TRBV7-9 and TRBJ2-1, the full variable domain reads DTGVSQNPRHKITKRGQNVTFRCDPISEHNRLYWYRQTLGQGPEFLTYFQNEAQLEKSRLLSDRFSAERPKGSFSTLEIQRTEQGDSAMYLCASSPTGWDEQFFGPGTRLTVL.

This clonotype was observed many times. The CDR3 protein is CASSQGSRGEYEKLFF. CDR3 bases: TGTGCCAGCAGCCAAGGCTCCAGGGGCGAATATGAAAAACTGTTTTTT. The V call is TRBV3-1, the J call TRBJ1-4; maybe TRBD1 (6 bases). The CDR3 sequence is 16 residues long. Germline CDR1 and CDR2: LGHDT and YNNKEL (reference sequence). The germline V and J ends were trimmed by 1 base and 6 bases, with 15 bases remaining between them.

V is TRBV15 and J is TRBJ2-5; 8 positions agree with TRBD2. The CDR3 runs to 14 residues. Germline lookup yields CDR1 LNHNV and CDR2 YYDKDF (reference sequence). V shed 5 bases, J shed 4 bases, and the junction held 6 bases outside the gene matches. The CDR3 coding sequence is TGTGCCACCAGCTCCGGGGGGGCATCAGAGACCCAGTACTTC. Translating gives CATSSGGASETQYF.

The CDR3 loop is CASSYYREGETQYHF. CDR3 DNA: TGTGCCAGCAGCTACTACAGGGAGGGGGAGACCCAGTACCACTTT. The V and J genes are TRBV7-2 and TRBJ1-6; a weak D match, TRBD1 (6 bases). The ends were cut back, 4 bases at V and 18 bases at J, with 25 bases in the middle. The CDR3 sequence is 15 residues long. Per the germline V gene, CDR1 is SGHTA and CDR2 is FQGNSA.

The gene calls are TRBV7-2 and TRBJ1-2; a weak D match, TRBD1 (6 bases). Germline assignment: CDR1 SGHTA and CDR2 FQGNSA. The CDR3 consists of 16 residues. Trimming stripped 3 bases from V and 3 bases from J, with 17 bases between. The CDR3 loop is CASSFSGGAEDYGYTF. The CDR3 DNA is TGTGCCAGCAGCTTTAGCGGGGGGGCGGAGGACTATGGCTACACCTTC.

This clonotype was recorded at least ten times. One junction end disagrees with the germline gene, perhaps due to a read error. This chain joins TRBV2 and TRBJ2-3; 11 bases fit TRBD2. This CDR3 has 17 amino acids. Germline CDR1 SNHLY, CDR2 FYNNEI. The CDR3 DNA reads TGTGCCAGCAGCGAAGGAGGGACTAGCGGAGGCACAGATACGCAGTATTTT. Residues: CASSEGGTSGGTDTQYF.

The chain carries TRBV7-2 and TRBJ1-2; TRBD1 agrees at 8 bases. CDR3 length: 17 amino acids. J was trimmed by 8 bases and V by 5 bases; bases with no gene match: 19. Germline V gene lookup returns CDR1 SGHTA and CDR2 FQGNSA. CDR3 sequence: CASSTRAGGTNTIGYTF. CDR3 DNA: TGTGCCAGCAGCACCCGGGCAGGGGGCACGAACACCATAGGCTACACCTTC.